A single sample gave rise to the 26 T cell receptor beta chains below, sequenced in a study of a mutant IDH1 vaccine in newly diagnosed glioma. TCRdb keeps only in-frame clones here, not all; method: immunoSEQ multiplex PCR. Here the sample spans 90,000 to 100,000 clones, roughly 89% being singletons. Their specific antigens are unknown. Time point noted: week 47, end of study. The study gave 300 ug of mutant IDH1 20-mer peptide per vaccine dose, with topical imiquimod. The sample in question was PBMCs, obtained from a glioma patient whose treatment included an IDH1 peptide vaccine. The receptors derive from a woman aged 50 to 60 with glioma.

The genes are TRBV7-8 and TRBJ2-7; 11 nucleotides agree with TRBD2. Germline V lookup: CDR1 SGHVS, CDR2 FQNEAQ. The CDR3 totals 15 residues. V lost 5 bases, J lost 6 bases, and 9 bases stayed unmatched. CDR3 DNA: TGTGCCAGCAGCGATAGCGGGAGGGCACGAGGCGAGCAGTACTTC. Residues: CASSDSGRARGEQYF.

This clone was observed a single time. This chain links TRBV12-5 with TRBJ2-3, with D perhaps TRBD1 or TRBD2 (6 bases each). The V end was cut by 9 bases, the J end by 0 bases, with 22 bases between. This CDR3 is 17 amino acids long. Germline V gives CDR1 LGHNT, CDR2 FRNRAP. CDR3 region: CASSTLGGNNSTDTQYF. DNA of the CDR3: TGTGCTAGCTCAACGTTGGGGGGCAACAATAGCACAGATACGCAGTATTTT. The full variable domain, its missing parts supplied by reference TRBV12-5 and TRBJ2-3, is DARVTQTPRHKVTEMGQEVTMRCQPILGHNTVFWYRQTMMQGLELLAYFRNRAPLDDSGMPKDRFSAEMPDATLATLKIQPSEPRDSAVYFCASSTLGGNNSTDTQYFGPGTRLTVL.

The chain has TRBV7-8 and TRBJ1-4; D call uncertain. Between the trimmed V and J ends, which lost 6 bases and 0 bases, there was a span of 5 bases. Germline values: CDR1 SGHVS, CDR2 FQNEAQ. The CDR3 covers 13 residues. CDR3 in DNA: TGTGCCAGCAGGCGTGCAACTAATGAAAAACTGTTTTTT. Protein: CASRRATNEKLFF.

The rearrangement links TRBV23-1 to TRBJ1-3; the D is unclear. TRBV23-1 is an ORF, and what it does is uncertain. CDR3 length: 16 amino acids. Trimming took off 3 bases at V and 0 bases at J, with 12 bases between the two ends. The CDR3 loop reads CASSHHGPYSGNTIYF. The DNA of the CDR3 is TGCGCCAGCAGTCATCACGGGCCATACTCTGGAAACACCATATATTTT.

The chain is built from TRBV30 and TRBJ2-7, with 7 nucleotides matching TRBD1. Germline trimming cut 5 bases from V and 2 bases from J; bases unmatched to any gene: 6. CDR1 is GTSNPN and CDR2 is SVGIG in the germline V gene (reference sequence). There are 13 residues in the CDR3. The CDR3 DNA sequence: TGTGCCTGGGACCTCGGGACAGCCTACGAGCAGTACTTC. Protein product: CAWDLGTAYEQYF.

The chain carries TRBV5-6 and TRBJ1-2, with no clear D. There are 14 residues in the CDR3. The V end lost 0 bases, the J end lost 8 bases, and 14 bases lay between the germline ends. CDR1 SGHDT and CDR2 YYEEEE come from the germline V gene. The CDR3 is CASSLGRLAGGYTF. The CDR3, as DNA: TGTGCCAGCAGCTTGGGAAGGTTGGCAGGCGGCTACACCTTC.

This chain connects TRBV4-1 to TRBJ2-1, with 8 bases matching TRBD2. The V gene end was trimmed by 0 bases and the J gene end by 4 bases; junction bases not matched to a gene: 5. The germline CDR1 and CDR2 sequences are MGHRA and YSYEKL. This CDR3 region has 16 residues. The CDR3 is CASSQEREGFYNEQFF. CDR3 DNA: TGCGCCAGCAGCCAAGAACGGGAGGGCTTTTACAATGAGCAGTTCTTC.

The V gene is TRBV7-2, the J gene TRBJ2-1; TRBD1 matches 7 bases. The CDR3 spans 16 residues. The V segment lost 4 bases and the J segment 7 bases; nucleotides outside the gene matches: 13. Germline CDR1 is SGHTA and CDR2 is FQGNSA. The CDR3 loop is CASSSHDLTGLNEQFF. As DNA, the CDR3 is TGTGCCAGCAGCTCTCACGACCTGACAGGGCTGAATGAGCAGTTCTTC. Full variable domain (remainder filled in from reference TRBV7-2 and TRBJ2-1): GAGVSQSPSNKVTEKGKDVELRCDPISGHTALYWYRQSLGQGLEFLIYFQGNSAPDKSGLPSDRFSAERTGGSVSTLTIQRTQQEDSAVYLCASSSHDLTGLNEQFFGPGTRLTVL.

This CDR3 is CASRSFEGSGNTIYF. CDR3 DNA: TGTGCCAGCAGGAGCTTTGAAGGCTCTGGAAACACCATATATTTT. The rearrangement joins TRBV6-6 to TRBJ1-3; D remains ambiguous. The CDR3 spans 15 residues. Germline CDR1 reads MNHNY; CDR2 reads SVGAGI (reference sequence). V was trimmed by 6 bases and J by 0 bases, leaving 12 bases between them.

The J gene is TRBJ2-7, the V gene TRBV29-1; 9 positions match TRBD2. CDR1 and CDR2 (germline): SQVTM, ANQGSEA. The CDR3 has 13 amino acids. With 5 bases clipped from V and 6 bases from J, the junction kept 8 bases outside the gene matches. The CDR3 DNA sequence: TGCAGCGTTCGCGGGAGGGCCTCAGGCGAGCAGTACTTC. Protein sequence: CSVRGRASGEQYF.

V is TRBV6-6 and J is TRBJ2-3; D may be TRBD2 (5 bases). Deletions cut 4 bases from V and 3 bases from J, with 8 bases between. The CDR3 length is 13 residues. Germline loops: CDR1 MNHNY, CDR2 SVGAGI (reference sequence). Written as DNA, the CDR3 is TGTGCCAGCAGTTTGGACTCAACAGATACGCAGTATTTT. This sequence encodes CASSLDSTDTQYF.

The chain recombines TRBV7-3 with TRBJ1-1; a possible D gene is TRBD1 (6 bases). The CDR3 sequence is 15 residues long. V was cut by 4 bases and J by 13 bases, with 25 bases left in between. Germline V lookup: CDR1 SGHTA, CDR2 FQGTGA. The CDR3: CASSSFGARGLKLFF. The DNA for the CDR3 is TGTGCCAGCAGCTCCTTTGGGGCGAGGGGGTTGAAGCTTTTCTTT. The entire variable domain, with the rest obtained from reference TRBV7-3 and TRBJ1-1, is as follows: GAGVSQTPSNKVTEKGKYVELRCDPISGHTALYWYRQSLGQGPEFLIYFQGTGAADDSGLPNDRFFAVRPEGSVSTLKIQRTERGDSAVYLCASSSFGARGLKLFFGQGTRLTVV.

The rearrangement joins TRBV28 to TRBJ2-3, with TRBD1 matching over 7 bases. The CDR3 extends over 15 amino acids. V dropped 0 bases and J dropped 4; count of bases not matched to a gene: 4. The germline gives CDR1 MDHEN, CDR2 SYDVKM. CDR3 sequence reads: CASSLWAGGADTQYF. CDR3 DNA: TGTGCCAGCAGTTTATGGGCAGGGGGTGCAGATACGCAGTATTTT.

The chain employs TRBV5-5 and TRBJ2-7, with a possible D match to TRBD2 (6 bases). V lost 4 bases, J lost 0 bases, and 14 bases lay in between. CDR1 and CDR2 (germline): SGHKS, YYEKEE (reference sequence). This CDR3 comprises 15 residues. The CDR3 sequence: CASSPQGLSSYEQYF. CDR3 DNA sequence: TGTGCCAGCAGCCCTCAAGGACTAAGCTCCTACGAGCAGTACTTC.

The rearrangement joins TRBV30 to TRBJ1-1; no definite D call. CDR1 and CDR2 from the germline V gene are GTSNPN and SVGIG (reference sequence). Trimming shortened V by 0 bases and J by 4 bases, and 12 bases separated the two germline ends. The CDR3 length is 14 residues. The CDR3 sequence is CAWSVGTGFTEAFF. The CDR3 nucleotides read TGTGCCTGGAGTGTGGGCACCGGGTTCACTGAAGCTTTCTTT.

The chain carries TRBV6-5 and TRBJ1-2, with D possibly matching TRBD1 (5 bases). Germline V gives CDR1 MNHEY, CDR2 SVGAGI. The ends were cut back, 0 bases at V and 3 bases at J, with 5 bases in the middle. This CDR3 spans 13 amino acids. The CDR3 reads CASSYSGDYGYTF. The CDR3 DNA sequence: TGTGCCAGCAGTTACTCAGGGGACTATGGCTACACCTTC.

The rearrangement joins TRBV30 to TRBJ1-3; no definite D call. Deletions cut 0 bases from V and 1 base from J, with 7 bases between. CDR1 is GTSNPN, CDR2 SVGIG, per germline (reference sequence). This CDR3 spans 14 amino acids. The CDR3 region is CAWSVQGSGNTIYF. CDR3 bases: TGTGCCTGGAGTGTCCAAGGGTCTGGAAACACCATATATTTT.

V is TRBV28 and J is TRBJ2-1; 11 bases line up with TRBD2. Trimming at V came to 5 bases and at J to 4 bases, leaving 10 bases not matched to a gene. This CDR3 comprises 17 residues. The germline CDR1 and CDR2 sequences are MDHEN and SYDVKM. DNA of the CDR3: TGTGCCAGCAGTCCCCGACTAGCGGGAAGGGGGTACAATGAGCAGTTCTTC. Translating it yields CASSPRLAGRGYNEQFF. The full variable domain, its missing parts supplied by reference TRBV28 and TRBJ2-1, is DVKVTQSSRYLVKRTGEKVFLECVQDMDHENMFWYRQDPGLGLRLIYFSYDVKMKEKGDIPEGYSVSREKKERFSLILESASTNQTSMYLCASSPRLAGRGYNEQFFGPGTRLTVL.

V gene TRBV20-1 combines with J gene TRBJ2-5; D call uncertain. Trimming took off 6 bases at V and 0 bases at J, with 5 bases between the two ends. Germline V gives CDR1 DFQATT, CDR2 SNEGSKA (reference sequence). The CDR3 length is 11 residues. CDR3 in DNA: TGCAGTGCGGCGTACCAAGAGACCCAGTACTTC. It yields the protein CSAAYQETQYF.

The chain links TRBV4-1 to TRBJ2-7; TRBD1 agrees at 7 bases. The CDR3 sequence is 16 residues long. Germline V CDR1 and CDR2: MGHRA, YSYEKL. After removal of 3 bases from V and 4 bases from J, the junction contained 12 bases not matched to a gene. The CDR3 sequence is CASSQSSTGYEYEQYF. The DNA for the CDR3 is TGCGCCAGCAGCCAGTCCTCGACAGGGTATGAATACGAGCAGTACTTC.

CDR3 amino acids: CASSVVGSGRRSTDTQYF. The CDR3 nucleotides are TGTGCCAGCAGCGTAGTGGGTAGCGGGAGACGAAGCACAGATACGCAGTATTTT. This chain joins TRBV9 and TRBJ2-3, with 9 positions matching TRBD2. CDR1 is SGDLS, CDR2 YYNGEE, per germline. The V and J ends lost 0 bases and 0 bases, in that order; junction bases with no gene match: 8. This CDR3 has 18 residues.

Notes on this clone: The sample has other DNA sequences that encode this CDR3 too. The V gene is TRBV5-1, the J gene TRBJ2-3; 7 bases fit TRBD2. Trimming at V came to 3 bases and at J to 1 base, leaving 2 bases not matched to a gene. The CDR3 spans 14 residues. The germline gives CDR1 SGHRS, CDR2 YFSETQ. This chain's CDR3 is CASSSSGGTDTQYF. CDR3 sequence (DNA): TGCGCCAGCAGCTCTAGCGGAGGCACAGATACGCAGTATTTT. Looking up the rest from reference TRBV5-1 and TRBJ2-3 gives the full variable domain: KAGVTQTPRYLIKTRGQQVTLSCSPISGHRSVSWYQQTPGQGLQFLFEYFSETQRNKGNFPGRFSGRQFSNSRSEMNVSTLELGDSALYLCASSSSGGTDTQYFGPGTRLTVL.

The chain is built from TRBV30 and TRBJ1-5; D is ambiguous. Germline V gene data show CDR1 as GTSNPN and CDR2 as SVGIG (reference sequence). CDR3 length: 14 residues. V dropped 3 bases and J dropped 0 bases, with 9 bases sitting between them. CDR3 in amino acids: CAWSPTTSNQPQHF. Here the CDR3 DNA reads TGTGCCTGGAGCCCGACTACTAGCAATCAGCCCCAGCATTTT.

V is TRBV7-2 and J is TRBJ1-4; 8 bases agree with TRBD1. CDR1 is SGHTA, CDR2 FQGNSA, per germline. The V segment lost 2 bases and the J segment 8 bases; nucleotides outside the gene matches: 4. The CDR3 totals 14 residues. The CDR3 DNA reads TGTGCCAGCAGCTTACAGGGGGCAGGGGAAAAACTGTTTTTT. Protein sequence: CASSLQGAGEKLFF.

The rearrangement uses TRBV28 and TRBJ2-7, with 9 bases lining up with TRBD2. The germline V gene has CDR1 MDHEN and CDR2 SYDVKM. V shed 3 bases and J 3 bases; nucleotides not matched to a gene: 6. The CDR3 length is 15 residues. CDR3 DNA: TGTGCCAGCAGTTTCGGACTAGCGCAAAACTACGAGCAGTACTTC. Translation: CASSFGLAQNYEQYF.

This clone was detected a few times. This sequence joins TRBV7-9 and TRBJ2-3; D remains unclear. CDR1 SEHNR and CDR2 FQNEAQ come from the germline V gene (reference sequence). The V gene lost 5 bases and the J gene lost 2 bases, with 5 bases spanning the gap. The CDR3 spans 12 residues. CDR3 region: CASSPITDTQYF. Here the CDR3 DNA reads TGTGCCAGCAGCCCCATCACAGATACGCAGTATTTT.